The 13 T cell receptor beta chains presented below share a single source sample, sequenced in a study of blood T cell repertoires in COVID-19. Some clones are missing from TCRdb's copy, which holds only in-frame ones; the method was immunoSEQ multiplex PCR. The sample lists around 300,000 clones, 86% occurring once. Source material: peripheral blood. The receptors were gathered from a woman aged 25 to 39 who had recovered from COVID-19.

The CDR3 sequence: CASNRGGQGAVKLFF. CDR3 in DNA: TGTGCCAGCAATCGAGGGGGACAGGGGGCGGTAAAACTGTTTTTT. The rearrangement uses TRBV28 and TRBJ1-4, with 12 bases aligning to TRBD1. The CDR3 is made up of 15 amino acids. Germline V gene sequence: CDR1 MDHEN, CDR2 SYDVKM. With V trimmed by 7 bases and J by 10 bases, 10 bases remained unmatched.

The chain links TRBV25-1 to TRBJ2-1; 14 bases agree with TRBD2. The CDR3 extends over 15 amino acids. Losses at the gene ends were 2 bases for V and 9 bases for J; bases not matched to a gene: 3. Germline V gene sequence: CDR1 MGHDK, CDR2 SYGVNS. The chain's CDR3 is CASSEGGLAGAEQFF. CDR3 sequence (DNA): TGTGCCAGCAGTGAAGGGGGACTAGCGGGAGCTGAGCAGTTCTTC.

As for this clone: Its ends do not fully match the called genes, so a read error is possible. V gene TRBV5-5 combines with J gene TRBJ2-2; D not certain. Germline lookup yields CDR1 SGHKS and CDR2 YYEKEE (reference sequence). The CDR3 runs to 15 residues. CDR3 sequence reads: CASRLDLINTGELFF. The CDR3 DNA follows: TGTGCCAGCAGGTTGGACCTAATTAACACCGGGGAGCTGTTTTTT.

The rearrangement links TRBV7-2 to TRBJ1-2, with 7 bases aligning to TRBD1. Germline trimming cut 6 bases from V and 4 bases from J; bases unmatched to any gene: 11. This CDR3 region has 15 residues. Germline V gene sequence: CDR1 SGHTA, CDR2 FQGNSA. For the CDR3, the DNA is TGTGCCAGCAGGGCCGACAGGGACCTTGGCTATGGCTACACCTTC. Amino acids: CASRADRDLGYGYTF. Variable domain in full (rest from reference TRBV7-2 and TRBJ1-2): GAGVSQSPSNKVTEKGKDVELRCDPISGHTALYWYRQSLGQGLEFLIYFQGNSAPDKSGLPSDRFSAERTGGSVSTLTIQRTQQEDSAVYLCASRADRDLGYGYTFGSGTRLTVV.

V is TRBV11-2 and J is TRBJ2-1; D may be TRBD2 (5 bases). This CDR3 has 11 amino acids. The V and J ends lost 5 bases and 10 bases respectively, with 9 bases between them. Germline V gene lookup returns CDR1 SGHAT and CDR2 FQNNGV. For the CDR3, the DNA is TGTGCCAGCAGCAGCCGCGGGGAGCAGTTCTTC. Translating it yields CASSSRGEQFF.

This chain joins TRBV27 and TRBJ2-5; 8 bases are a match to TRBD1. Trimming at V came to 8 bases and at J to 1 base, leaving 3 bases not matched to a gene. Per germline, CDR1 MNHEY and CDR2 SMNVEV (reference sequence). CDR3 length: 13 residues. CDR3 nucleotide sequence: TGTGCCAGCCGCAGGGGGCCCCAAGAGACCCAGTACTTC. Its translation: CASRRGPQETQYF.

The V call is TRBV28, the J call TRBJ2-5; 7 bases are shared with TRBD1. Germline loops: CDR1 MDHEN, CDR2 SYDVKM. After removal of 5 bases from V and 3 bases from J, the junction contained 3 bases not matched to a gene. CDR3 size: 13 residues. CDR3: CASSRGQKETQYF. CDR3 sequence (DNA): TGTGCCAGCAGTCGGGGACAGAAAGAGACCCAGTACTTC.

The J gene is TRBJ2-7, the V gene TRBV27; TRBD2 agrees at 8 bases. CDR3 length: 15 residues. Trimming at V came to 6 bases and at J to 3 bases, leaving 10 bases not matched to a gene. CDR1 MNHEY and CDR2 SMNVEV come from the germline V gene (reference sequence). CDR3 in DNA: TGTGCCAGCAGCGATGTGGGACTAGGCGTCTACGAGCAGTACTTC. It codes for CASSDVGLGVYEQYF.

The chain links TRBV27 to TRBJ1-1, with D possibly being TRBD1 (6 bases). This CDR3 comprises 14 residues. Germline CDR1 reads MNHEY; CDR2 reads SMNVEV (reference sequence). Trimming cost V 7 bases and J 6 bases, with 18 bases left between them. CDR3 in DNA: TGTGCCAGCAAATACACAGGGTCGGGCCCTGAAGCTTTCTTT. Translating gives CASKYTGSGPEAFF.

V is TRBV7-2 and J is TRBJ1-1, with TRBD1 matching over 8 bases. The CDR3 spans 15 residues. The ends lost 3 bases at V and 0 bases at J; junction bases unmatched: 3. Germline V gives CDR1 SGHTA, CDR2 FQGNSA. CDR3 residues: CASSFWGQVNTEAFF. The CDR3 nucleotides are TGTGCCAGCAGCTTTTGGGGACAGGTGAACACTGAAGCTTTCTTT.

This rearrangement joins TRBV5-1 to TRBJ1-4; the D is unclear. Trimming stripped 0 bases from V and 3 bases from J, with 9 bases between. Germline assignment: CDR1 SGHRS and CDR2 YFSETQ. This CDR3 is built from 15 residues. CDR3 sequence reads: CASSLAIDSNEKLFF. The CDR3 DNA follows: TGCGCCAGCAGCTTGGCCATAGACTCTAATGAAAAACTGTTTTTT.

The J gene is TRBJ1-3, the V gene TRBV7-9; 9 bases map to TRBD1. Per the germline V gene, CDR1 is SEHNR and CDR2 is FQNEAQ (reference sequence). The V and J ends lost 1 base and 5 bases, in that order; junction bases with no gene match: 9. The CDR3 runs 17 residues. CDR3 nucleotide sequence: TGTGCCAGCAGCTTAGGGGGACAGGGCCTGAGTAGAAACACCATATATTTT. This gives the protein CASSLGGQGLSRNTIYF.

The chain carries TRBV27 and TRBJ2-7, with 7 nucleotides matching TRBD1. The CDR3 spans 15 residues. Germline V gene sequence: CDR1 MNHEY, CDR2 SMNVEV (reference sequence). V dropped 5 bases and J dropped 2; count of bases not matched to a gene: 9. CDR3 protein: CASSLPTGWPYEQYF. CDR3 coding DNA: TGTGCCAGCAGTCTACCGACAGGGTGGCCCTACGAGCAGTACTTC.